A selection of T cell receptor beta chains follows, all from one sample in a study of blood T cell repertoires in COVID-19. Produced via immunoSEQ multiplex PCR; TCRdb's table is partial and in-frame only. The sample records 130,000 or so clones, around 80% being singletons. The sequenced sample consisted of peripheral blood. Receptors originate from a woman aged 60-70 years with acute or convalescent COVID-19. CDR3s include the opening cysteine and the closing phenylalanine or tryptophan. Fields, in order: V gene, J gene, clone size, CDR3 protein. The size of a clone is reported for some rows only, either as once, few or many, or as a class for expanded clones.

v_gene: TRBV10-1; j_gene: TRBJ1-1; abundance: NA; CDR3aa: CASSIEKGRRRTEAFF
v_gene: TRBV4-2; j_gene: TRBJ2-6; abundance: NA; CDR3aa: CASSQKAEGFSGANVLTF
v_gene: TRBV12-3/TRBV12-4; j_gene: TRBJ1-2; abundance: once; CDR3aa: CASSEHGQDFSTF
v_gene: TRBV7-9; j_gene: TRBJ1-4; abundance: NA; CDR3aa: CASSIRQSEKLFF
v_gene: TRBV5-1; j_gene: TRBJ1-1; abundance: NA; CDR3aa: CASSFGGPNTEAFF
v_gene: TRBV6-5; j_gene: TRBJ1-2; abundance: NA; CDR3aa: CASSSTGSRGYTF
v_gene: TRBV5-1; j_gene: TRBJ2-2; abundance: NA; CDR3aa: CASGALNTGELFF
v_gene: TRBV7-9; j_gene: TRBJ1-2; abundance: few; CDR3aa: CASSSPGQGYYGYTF
v_gene: TRBV27; j_gene: TRBJ1-1; abundance: NA; CDR3aa: CASSPGRVGTEAFF
v_gene: TRBV2; j_gene: TRBJ2-5; abundance: NA; CDR3aa: CASSVSGGIQETQYF
v_gene: TRBV6-5; j_gene: TRBJ2-4; abundance: NA; CDR3aa: CASSYPQGTKNIQYF
v_gene: TRBV18; j_gene: TRBJ2-6; abundance: NA; CDR3aa: CASSPIPGQVISGANVLTF
v_gene: TRBV18; j_gene: TRBJ1-4; abundance: once; CDR3aa: CASSEGQANEKLFF
v_gene: TRBV5-1; j_gene: TRBJ2-1; abundance: NA; CDR3aa: CASSLELPGNNEQFF
v_gene: TRBV5-6; j_gene: TRBJ2-1; abundance: NA; CDR3aa: CASTPSLAGFYNEQFF